This entry lists 10 T cell receptor beta chains sequenced from one sample in a study of human thymus T cells. Here immunoSEQ multiplex PCR was the method, and the copy in TCRdb shows in-frame clones only, minus some. The table records around 120,000 clones, around 94% of them present only once. Corrective cardiac surgery supplied the resected thymus tissue. Sequenced material: thymus tissue. These receptors all stem from a boy under two years old with a congenital heart defect but otherwise immunologically healthy.

The chain couples TRBV27 to TRBJ1-5, with D tentatively TRBD1 (5 bases). V was cut by 2 bases and J by 6 bases, with 14 bases left in between. Germline CDR1 is MNHEY and CDR2 is SMNVEV (reference sequence). The CDR3 is made up of 15 amino acids. The CDR3 coding sequence is TGTGCCAGCAGTTTAAGGGGTTCCAATAGTCAGCCCCAGCATTTT. It translates to CASSLRGSNSQPQHF.

The rearrangement links TRBV5-8 to TRBJ1-5; 8 nucleotides line up with TRBD1. Germline CDR1 is SGHTS and CDR2 is YDEGEE. CDR3 size: 15 residues. After removal of 3 bases from V and 5 bases from J, the junction contained 7 bases not matched to a gene. The CDR3 reads CASSSGTGGDQPQHF. The CDR3 DNA is TGTGCCAGCAGCTCAGGGACAGGAGGGGATCAGCCCCAGCATTTT.

The rearrangement joins TRBV21-1 to TRBJ2-4; the table's D gene call, TRBD2, was not cross checked with the DNA. TRBV21-1 is tagged as a pseudogene. The CDR3 runs 13 residues. The CDR3 region is CASSKVKSGSKYF. CDR3 nucleotide sequence: TGTGCCAGCAGCAAAGTTAAAAGCGGTTCTAAGTACTTC.

The chain has TRBV7-2 and TRBJ2-5, with D perhaps matching TRBD1 (5 bases). Germline V CDR1 and CDR2: SGHTA, FQGNSA. V lost 2 bases and J 4 bases, leaving 14 bases between the germline ends. The CDR3 has 15 amino acids. Written as DNA, the CDR3 is TGTGCCAGCAGCTTATCAGCTACAGGACCAGAGACCCAGTACTTC. This encodes CASSLSATGPETQYF.

V usage is TRBV6-5 and J usage is TRBJ2-5; TRBD1 matches at 11 bases. The length of the CDR3 is 16 residues. In germline, CDR1 is MNHEY, CDR2 SVGAGI. Trimming at V came to 0 bases and at J to 5 bases, leaving 5 bases not matched to a gene. Written as DNA, the CDR3 is TGTGCCAGCAGTTACTCACCGGGACAGGGGGGGGAGACCCAGTACTTC. Protein product: CASSYSPGQGGETQYF.

This clone came up a few times. The genes are TRBV27 and TRBJ1-1; 9 bases fit TRBD1. CDR1 is MNHEY, CDR2 SMNVEV, per germline (reference sequence). The CDR3 length is 15 residues. J gave up 0 bases and V 5 bases, and 4 bases lay outside the gene matches. The CDR3 sequence is CASSMGQGLNTEAFF. The CDR3, as DNA: TGTGCCAGCAGTATGGGACAGGGCCTGAACACTGAAGCTTTCTTT.

The CDR3 DNA follows: TGTGCCAGCAGCTTAGCGATGGGGGGCTTCGGGGAGCTGTTTTTT. This encodes CASSLAMGGFGELFF. The rearrangement joins TRBV7-2 to TRBJ2-2; D may correspond to TRBD1 or TRBD2 (6 bases each). This CDR3 region has 15 residues. V shed 0 bases and J shed 7 bases, with 12 bases lying between them. CDR1 is SGHTA and CDR2 is FQGNSA in the germline V gene.

This chain links TRBV9 with TRBJ2-1; a possible D gene is TRBD1 (6 bases). Trimming stripped 3 bases from V and 5 bases from J, with 12 bases between. CDR3 length: 14 residues. Per the germline V gene, CDR1 is SGDLS and CDR2 is YYNGEE. This CDR3 is CASSARDTNNEQFF. CDR3 sequence (DNA): TGTGCCAGCAGCGCCCGGGACACAAACAATGAGCAGTTCTTC.

This clone was seen a single time. The chain recombines TRBV9 with TRBJ2-2; 12 nucleotides line up with TRBD2. The trim removed 4 bases at V and 6 bases at J, leaving 7 bases unmatched. Germline CDR1 SGDLS, CDR2 YYNGEE. The CDR3 loop spans 16 amino acids. CDR3 in amino acids: CASSPRLAGASGELFF. As DNA, the CDR3 is TGTGCCAGCAGCCCCCGACTAGCGGGGGCTTCCGGGGAGCTGTTTTTT.

This chain uses TRBV7-2 with TRBJ2-7; D remains ambiguous. The V end lost 2 bases, the J end lost 2 bases, and 13 bases lay between the germline ends. This CDR3 comprises 15 residues. From germline, CDR1 is SGHTA and CDR2 FQGNSA. This chain's CDR3 is CASSLTLRQTYEQYF. CDR3 DNA: TGTGCCAGCAGCTTAACGTTGAGGCAGACCTACGAGCAGTACTTC.